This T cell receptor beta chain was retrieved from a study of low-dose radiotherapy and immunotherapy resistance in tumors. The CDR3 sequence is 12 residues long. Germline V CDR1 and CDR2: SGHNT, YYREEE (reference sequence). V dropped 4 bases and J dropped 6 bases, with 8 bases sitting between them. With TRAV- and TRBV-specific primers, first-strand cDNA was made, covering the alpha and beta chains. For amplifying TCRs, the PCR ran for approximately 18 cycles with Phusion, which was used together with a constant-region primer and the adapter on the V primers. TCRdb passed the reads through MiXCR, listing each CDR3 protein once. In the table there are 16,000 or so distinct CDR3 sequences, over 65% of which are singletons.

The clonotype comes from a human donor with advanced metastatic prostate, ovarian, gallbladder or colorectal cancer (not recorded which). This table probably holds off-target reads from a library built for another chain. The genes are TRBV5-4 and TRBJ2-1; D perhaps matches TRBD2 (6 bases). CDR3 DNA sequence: TGTGCCAGCAGCAGGACTACCAATGAGCAGTTCTTC. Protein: CASSRTTNEQFF. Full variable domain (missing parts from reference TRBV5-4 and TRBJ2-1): ETGVTQSPTHLIKTRGQQVTLRCSSQSGHNTVSWYQQALGQGPQFIFQYYREEENGRGNFPPRFSGLQFPNYSSELNVNALELDDSALYLCASSRTTNEQFFGPGTRLTVL.